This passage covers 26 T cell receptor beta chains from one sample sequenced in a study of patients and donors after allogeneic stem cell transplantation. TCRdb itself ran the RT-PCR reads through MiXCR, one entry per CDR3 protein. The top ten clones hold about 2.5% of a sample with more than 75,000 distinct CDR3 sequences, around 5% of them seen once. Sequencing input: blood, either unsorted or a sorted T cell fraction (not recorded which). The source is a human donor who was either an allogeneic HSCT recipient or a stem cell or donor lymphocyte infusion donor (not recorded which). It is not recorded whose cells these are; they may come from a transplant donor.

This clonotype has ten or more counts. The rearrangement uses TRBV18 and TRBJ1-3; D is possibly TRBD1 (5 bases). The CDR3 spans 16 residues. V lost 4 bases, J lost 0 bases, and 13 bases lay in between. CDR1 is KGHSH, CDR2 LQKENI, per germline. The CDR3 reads CASSLTTGGSGNTIYF. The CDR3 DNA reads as TGTGCCAGCTCACTGACGACGGGGGGCTCTGGAAACACCATATATTTT.

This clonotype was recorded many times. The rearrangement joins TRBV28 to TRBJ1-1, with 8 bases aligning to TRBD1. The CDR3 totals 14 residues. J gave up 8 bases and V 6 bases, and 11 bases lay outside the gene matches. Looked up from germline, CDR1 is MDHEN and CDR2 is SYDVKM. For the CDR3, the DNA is TGTGCCAGCAGCTCCGGGACAGGCTTAGCAGAAGCTTTCTTT. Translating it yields CASSSGTGLAEAFF.

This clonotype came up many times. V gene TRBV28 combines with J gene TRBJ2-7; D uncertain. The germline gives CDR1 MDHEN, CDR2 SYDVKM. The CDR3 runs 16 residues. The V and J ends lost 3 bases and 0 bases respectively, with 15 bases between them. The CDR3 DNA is TGTGCCAGCAGTTTGCACCTTCCAGGTAGCTCCTACGAGCAGTACTTC. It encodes CASSLHLPGSSYEQYF.

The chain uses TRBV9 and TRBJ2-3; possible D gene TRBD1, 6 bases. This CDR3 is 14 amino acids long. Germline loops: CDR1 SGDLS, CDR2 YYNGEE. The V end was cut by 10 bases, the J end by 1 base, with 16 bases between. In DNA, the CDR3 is TGTGCCTCTGGACAGCCATGGGGCACAGATACGCAGTATTTT. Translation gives CASGQPWGTDTQYF.

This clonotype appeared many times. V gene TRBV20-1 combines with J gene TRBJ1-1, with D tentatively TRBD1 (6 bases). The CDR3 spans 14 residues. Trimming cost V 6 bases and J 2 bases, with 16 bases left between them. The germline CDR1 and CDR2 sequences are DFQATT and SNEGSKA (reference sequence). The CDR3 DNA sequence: TGCAGTGCCCAAAGCATCAGGGGCAACACTGAAGCTTTCTTT. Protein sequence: CSAQSIRGNTEAFF.

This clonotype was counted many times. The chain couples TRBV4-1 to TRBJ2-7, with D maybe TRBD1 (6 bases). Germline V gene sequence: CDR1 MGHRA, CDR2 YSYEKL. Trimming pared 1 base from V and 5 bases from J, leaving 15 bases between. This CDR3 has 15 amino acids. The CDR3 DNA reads TGCGCCAGCAGCCAAGTAGAACAGGGTCTCGACGAGCAGTACTTC. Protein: CASSQVEQGLDEQYF.

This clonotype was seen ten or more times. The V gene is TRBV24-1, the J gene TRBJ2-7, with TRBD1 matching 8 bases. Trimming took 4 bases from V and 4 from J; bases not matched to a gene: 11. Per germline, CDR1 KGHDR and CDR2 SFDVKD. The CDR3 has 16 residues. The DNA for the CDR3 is TGTGCCACCAGTGAGCTAGACAGGGGAGAGAGGTACGAGCAGTACTTC. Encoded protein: CATSELDRGERYEQYF.

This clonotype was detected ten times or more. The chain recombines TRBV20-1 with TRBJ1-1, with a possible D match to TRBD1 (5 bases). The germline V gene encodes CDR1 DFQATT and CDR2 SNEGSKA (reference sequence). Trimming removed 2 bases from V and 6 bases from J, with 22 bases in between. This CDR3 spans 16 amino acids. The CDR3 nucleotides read TGCAGTGCTAGACCCCCCGTGGGCAGGGTCAGCTCTGAAGCTTTCTTT. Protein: CSARPPVGRVSSEAFF.

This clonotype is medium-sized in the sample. The chain's CDR3 is CANPPLRISTGELFF. The CDR3 coding sequence is TGCGCCAACCCACCCCTGCGCATTAGTACCGGGGAGCTGTTTTTT. The V and J genes are TRBV5-1 and TRBJ2-2; D unresolved. The germline V gene has CDR1 SGHRS and CDR2 YFSETQ. This CDR3 region has 15 residues. Trimming took off 9 bases at V and 5 bases at J, with 20 bases between the two ends.

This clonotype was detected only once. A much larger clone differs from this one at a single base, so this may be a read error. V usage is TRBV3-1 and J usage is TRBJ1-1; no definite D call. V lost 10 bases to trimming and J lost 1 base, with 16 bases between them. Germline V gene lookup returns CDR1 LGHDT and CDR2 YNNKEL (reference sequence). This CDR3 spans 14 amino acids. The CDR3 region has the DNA TGTGCCAACACCACACATGACACGAACACTGAAGCTTTCTTT. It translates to CANTTHDTNTEAFF. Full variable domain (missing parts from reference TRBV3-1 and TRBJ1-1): DTAVSQTPKYLVTQMGNDKSIKCEQNLGHDTMYWYKQDSKKFLKIMFSYNNKELIINETVPNRFSPKSPDKAHLNLHINSLELGDSAVYFCANTTHDTNTEAFFGQGTRLTVV.

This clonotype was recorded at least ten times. The CDR3 sequence: CARSRGLAGSYNEQFF. As DNA, the CDR3 is TGTGCCAGGTCTCGGGGACTAGCTGGATCCTACAATGAGCAGTTCTTC. This chain links TRBV7-2 with TRBJ2-1; 9 bases line up with TRBD2. With 9 bases clipped from V and 1 base from J, the junction kept 10 bases outside the gene matches. The CDR3 covers 16 residues. The V gene's germline CDR1 is SGHTA and CDR2 FQGNSA.

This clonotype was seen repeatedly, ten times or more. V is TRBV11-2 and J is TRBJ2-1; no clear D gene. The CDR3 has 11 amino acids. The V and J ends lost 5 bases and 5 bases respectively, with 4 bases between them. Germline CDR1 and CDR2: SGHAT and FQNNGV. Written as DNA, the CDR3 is TGTGCCAGCAGCCCCCACAATGAGCAGTTCTTC. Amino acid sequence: CASSPHNEQFF.

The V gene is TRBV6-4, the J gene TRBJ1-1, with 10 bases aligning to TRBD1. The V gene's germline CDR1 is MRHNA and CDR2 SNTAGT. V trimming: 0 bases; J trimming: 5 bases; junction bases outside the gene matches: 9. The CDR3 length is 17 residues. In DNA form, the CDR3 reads TGTGCCAGCAGTGACTCAGGGGACAGGGGAGGTTATACTGAAGCTTTCTTT. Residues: CASSDSGDRGGYTEAFF.

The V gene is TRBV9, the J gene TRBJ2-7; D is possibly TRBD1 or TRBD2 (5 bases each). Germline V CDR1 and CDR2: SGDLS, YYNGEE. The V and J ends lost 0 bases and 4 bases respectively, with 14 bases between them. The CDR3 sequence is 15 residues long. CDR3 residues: CASSVDPGSTYEQYF. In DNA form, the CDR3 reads TGTGCCAGCAGCGTAGACCCAGGGAGTACGTACGAGCAGTACTTC.

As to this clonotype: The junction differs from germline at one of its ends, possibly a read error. The CDR3 reads CANSPDGALGYTF. The CDR3, as DNA: TGTGCCAACAGTCCGGACGGAGCCCTAGGCTACACCTTC. The chain joins TRBV2 to TRBJ1-2; D unresolved. CDR1 is SNHLY and CDR2 is FYNNEI in the germline V gene. The CDR3 is made up of 13 amino acids.

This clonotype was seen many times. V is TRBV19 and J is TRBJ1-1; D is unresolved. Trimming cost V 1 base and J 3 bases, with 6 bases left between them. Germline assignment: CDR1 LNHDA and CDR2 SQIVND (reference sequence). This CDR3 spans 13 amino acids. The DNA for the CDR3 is TGTGCCAGTAGTATAGGACGTGACACTGAAGCTTTCTTT. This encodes CASSIGRDTEAFF.

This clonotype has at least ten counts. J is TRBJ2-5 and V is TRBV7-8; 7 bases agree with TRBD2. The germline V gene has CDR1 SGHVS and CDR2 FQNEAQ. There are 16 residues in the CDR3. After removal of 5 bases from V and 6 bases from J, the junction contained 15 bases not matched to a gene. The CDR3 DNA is TGTGCCAGCAGCCCATACCGCGTCGGGGGGTGGCAGACCCAGTACTTC. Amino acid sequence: CASSPYRVGGWQTQYF.

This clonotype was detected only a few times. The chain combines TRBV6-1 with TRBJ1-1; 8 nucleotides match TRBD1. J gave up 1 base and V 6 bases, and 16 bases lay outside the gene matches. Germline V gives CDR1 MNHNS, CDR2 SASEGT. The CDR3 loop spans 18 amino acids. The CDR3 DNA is TGTGCCAGCAGCCGCAGGGACGAACCGGGACAGGCGAACACTGAAGCTTTCTTT. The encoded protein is CASSRRDEPGQANTEAFF.

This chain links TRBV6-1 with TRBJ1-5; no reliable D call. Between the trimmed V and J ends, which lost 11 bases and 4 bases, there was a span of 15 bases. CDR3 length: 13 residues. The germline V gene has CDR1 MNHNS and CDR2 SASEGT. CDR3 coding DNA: TGTGCCTCATTCGCCTCCACTAATCAGCCCCAGCATTTT. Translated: CASFASTNQPQHF.

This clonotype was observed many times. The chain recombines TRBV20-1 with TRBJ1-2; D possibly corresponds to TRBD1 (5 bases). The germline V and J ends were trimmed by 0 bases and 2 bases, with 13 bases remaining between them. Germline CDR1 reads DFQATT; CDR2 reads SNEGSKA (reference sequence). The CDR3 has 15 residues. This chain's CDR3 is CSAREGGLGNYGYTF. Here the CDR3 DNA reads TGCAGTGCTAGAGAGGGGGGTCTGGGCAACTATGGCTACACCTTC.

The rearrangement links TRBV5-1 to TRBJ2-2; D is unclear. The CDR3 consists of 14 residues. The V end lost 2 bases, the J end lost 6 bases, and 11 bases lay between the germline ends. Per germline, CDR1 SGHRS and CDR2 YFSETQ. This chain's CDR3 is CASSLGQRAGELFF. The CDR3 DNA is TGCGCCAGCAGCTTAGGGCAAAGGGCCGGGGAGCTGTTTTTT.

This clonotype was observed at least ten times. The CDR3 DNA follows: TGTGCCAGCAGCCCCCCCCCGGGACTCCCGCCCTACAATGAGCAGTTCTTC. Amino acid sequence: CASSPPPGLPPYNEQFF. The genes are TRBV5-8 and TRBJ2-1; weak D call: TRBD2 (6 bases). CDR3 length: 17 amino acids. V lost 4 bases and J 2 bases, leaving 19 bases between the germline ends. Looked up from germline, CDR1 is SGHTS and CDR2 is YDEGEE.

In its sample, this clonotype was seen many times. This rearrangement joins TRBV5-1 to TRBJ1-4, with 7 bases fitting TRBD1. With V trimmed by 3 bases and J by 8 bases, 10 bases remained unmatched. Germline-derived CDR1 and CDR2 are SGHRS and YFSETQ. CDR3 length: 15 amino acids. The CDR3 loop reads CASSSQGGREEKLFF. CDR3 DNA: TGCGCCAGCAGCTCCCAGGGGGGGCGAGAGGAAAAACTGTTTTTT.

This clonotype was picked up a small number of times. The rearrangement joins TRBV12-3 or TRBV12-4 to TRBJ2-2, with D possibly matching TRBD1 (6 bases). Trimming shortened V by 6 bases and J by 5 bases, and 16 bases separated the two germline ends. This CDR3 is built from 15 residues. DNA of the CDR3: TGTGCCAGCAGCTGGATAACACAGGGAACCGGGGAGCTGTTTTTT. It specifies CASSWITQGTGELFF.

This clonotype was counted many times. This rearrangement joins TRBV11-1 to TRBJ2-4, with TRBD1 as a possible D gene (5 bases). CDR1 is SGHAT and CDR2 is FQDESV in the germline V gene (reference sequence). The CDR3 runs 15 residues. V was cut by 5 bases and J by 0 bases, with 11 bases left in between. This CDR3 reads CASSPPDIAKNIQYF. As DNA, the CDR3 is TGTGCCAGCAGCCCACCGGACATAGCCAAAAACATTCAGTACTTC.

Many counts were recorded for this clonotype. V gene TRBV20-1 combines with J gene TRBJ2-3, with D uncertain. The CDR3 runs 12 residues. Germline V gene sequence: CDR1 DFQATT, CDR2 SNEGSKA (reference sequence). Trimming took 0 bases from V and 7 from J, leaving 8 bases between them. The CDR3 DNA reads TGCAGTGCTAGAGATCAAAGCTATACGCAGTATTTT. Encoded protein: CSARDQSYTQYF.